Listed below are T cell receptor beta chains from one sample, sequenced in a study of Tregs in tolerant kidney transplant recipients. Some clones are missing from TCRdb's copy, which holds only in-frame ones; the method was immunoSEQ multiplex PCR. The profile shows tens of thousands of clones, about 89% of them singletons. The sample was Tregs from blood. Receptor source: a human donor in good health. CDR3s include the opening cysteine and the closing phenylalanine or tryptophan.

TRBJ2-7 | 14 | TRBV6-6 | CASRRQGGYYEQYF
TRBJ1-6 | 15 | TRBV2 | CASSELGFYNSPLHF
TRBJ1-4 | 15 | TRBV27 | CASRSRGRPSEKLFF
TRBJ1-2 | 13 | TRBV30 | CAWRGTGAYGYTF
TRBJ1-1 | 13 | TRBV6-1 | CASSEHRSTEAFF
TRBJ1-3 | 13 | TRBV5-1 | CASSLVPGNTIYF
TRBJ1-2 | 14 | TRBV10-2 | CASSDQGFTYGYTF
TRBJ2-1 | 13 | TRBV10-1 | CASSGGGEVEQFF
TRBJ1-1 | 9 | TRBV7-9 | CAISTEAFF
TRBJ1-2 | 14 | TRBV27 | CASSLNRVDYGYTF
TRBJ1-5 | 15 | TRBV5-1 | CASSFEGRGNQPQHF
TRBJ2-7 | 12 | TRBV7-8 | CASSRTGNEQYF
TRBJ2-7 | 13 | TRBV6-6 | CASRRTGPYEQYF
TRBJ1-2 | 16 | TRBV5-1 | CASSSHRGEDRYGYTF
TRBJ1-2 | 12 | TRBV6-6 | CATFRRGQGYTF
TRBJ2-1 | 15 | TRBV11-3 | CASSSGSGRANEQFF
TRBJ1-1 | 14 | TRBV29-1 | CSAEGGPGLTEAFF
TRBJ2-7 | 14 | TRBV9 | CASSVRDSSYEQYF
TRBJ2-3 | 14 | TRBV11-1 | CASSLGPSTDTQYF
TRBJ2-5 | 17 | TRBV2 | CASSEALLAGVQETQYF
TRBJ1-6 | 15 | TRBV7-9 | CASTMRGTGNSPLHF
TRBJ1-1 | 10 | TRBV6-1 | CASSGPEAFF
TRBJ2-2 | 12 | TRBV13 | CASSFLSGELFF
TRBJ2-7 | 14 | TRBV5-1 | CASSLEGLAYEQYF
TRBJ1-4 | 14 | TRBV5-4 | CASSWQGVGEKLFF
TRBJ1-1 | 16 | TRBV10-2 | CASSLASLEVNTEAFF
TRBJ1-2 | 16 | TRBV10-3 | CAISEPDTSGDYGYTF
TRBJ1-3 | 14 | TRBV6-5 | CASSYGAAGNTIYF
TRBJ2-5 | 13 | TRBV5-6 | CASSWDLQETQYF
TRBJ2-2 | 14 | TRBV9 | CASSGDSNTGELFF
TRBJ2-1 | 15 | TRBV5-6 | CASSPTLWSYNEQFF
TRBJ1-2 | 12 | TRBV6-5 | CASYDGSYGYTF
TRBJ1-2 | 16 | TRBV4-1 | CASSWPGTGPGYGYTF
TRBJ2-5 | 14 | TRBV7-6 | CASSPSMVQETQYF
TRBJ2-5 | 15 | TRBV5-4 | CASSPQAGGSETQYF
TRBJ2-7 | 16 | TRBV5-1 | CASSLVSRAFSYEQYF
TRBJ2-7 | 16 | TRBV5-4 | CASSLLAGGLSYEQYF
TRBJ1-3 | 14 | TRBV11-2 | CASSKTGGGNTIYF
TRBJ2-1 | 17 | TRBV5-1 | CASSSKDRSGRADEQFF
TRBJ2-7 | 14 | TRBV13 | CASSPQGKPYEQYF
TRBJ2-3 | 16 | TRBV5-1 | CASSEGPGGTADTQYF
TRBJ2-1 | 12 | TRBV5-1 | CASSLAGGEQFF
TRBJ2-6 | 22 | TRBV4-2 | CASSLIDGTTSGGSSGANVLTF
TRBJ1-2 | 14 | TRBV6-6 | CASRKGQGQSGYTF
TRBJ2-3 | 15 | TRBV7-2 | CASSSAGGPPDTQYF
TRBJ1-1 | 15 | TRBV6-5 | CASSRDRGRGTEAFF
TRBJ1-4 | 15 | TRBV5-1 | CASSLVGRGHEKLFF
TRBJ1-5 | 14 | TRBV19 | CASSMDRGNQPQHF
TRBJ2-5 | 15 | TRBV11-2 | CASSTRLAVGETQYF
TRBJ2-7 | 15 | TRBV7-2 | CASSPHEGGPYEQYF
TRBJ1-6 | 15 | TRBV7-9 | CASSFVGAGSSPLHF
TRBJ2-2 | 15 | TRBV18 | CASSPTTGRTGELFF
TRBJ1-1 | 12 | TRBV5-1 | CASSSINTEAFF
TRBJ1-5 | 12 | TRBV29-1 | CSVGGGNQPQHF
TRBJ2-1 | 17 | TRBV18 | CASSPGLAVYSYNEQFF
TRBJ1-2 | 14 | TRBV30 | CAWRYVGNNYGYTF
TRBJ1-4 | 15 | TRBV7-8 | CASSPVGGLNEKLFF